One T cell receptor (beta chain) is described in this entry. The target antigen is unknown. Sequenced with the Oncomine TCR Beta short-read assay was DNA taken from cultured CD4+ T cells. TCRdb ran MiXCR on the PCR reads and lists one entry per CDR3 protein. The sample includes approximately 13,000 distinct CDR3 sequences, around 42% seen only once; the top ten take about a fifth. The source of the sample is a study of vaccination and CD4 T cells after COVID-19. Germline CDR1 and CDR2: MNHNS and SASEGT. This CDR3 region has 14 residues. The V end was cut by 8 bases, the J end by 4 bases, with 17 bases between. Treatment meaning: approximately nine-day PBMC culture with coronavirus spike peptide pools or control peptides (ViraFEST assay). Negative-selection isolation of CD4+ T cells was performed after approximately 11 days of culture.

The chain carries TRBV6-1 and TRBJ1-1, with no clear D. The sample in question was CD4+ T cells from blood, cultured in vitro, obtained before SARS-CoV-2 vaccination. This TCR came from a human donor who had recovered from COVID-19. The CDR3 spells CASGDTGWGTEAFF. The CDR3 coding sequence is TGTGCCAGCGGCGACACCGGATGGGGCACTGAAGCTTTCTTT.